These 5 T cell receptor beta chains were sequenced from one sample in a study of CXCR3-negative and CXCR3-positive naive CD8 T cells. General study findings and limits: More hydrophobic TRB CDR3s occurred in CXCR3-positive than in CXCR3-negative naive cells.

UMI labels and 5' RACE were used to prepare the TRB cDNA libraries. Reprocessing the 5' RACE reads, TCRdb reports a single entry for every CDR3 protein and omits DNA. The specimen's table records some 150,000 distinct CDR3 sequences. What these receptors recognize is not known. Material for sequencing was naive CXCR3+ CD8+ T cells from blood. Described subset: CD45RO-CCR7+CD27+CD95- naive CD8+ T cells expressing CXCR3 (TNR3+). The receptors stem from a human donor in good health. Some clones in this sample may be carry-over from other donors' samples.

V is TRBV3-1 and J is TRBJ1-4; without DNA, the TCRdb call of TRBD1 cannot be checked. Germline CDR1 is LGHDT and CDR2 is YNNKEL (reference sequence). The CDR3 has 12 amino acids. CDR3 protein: CASSFTPAELFF. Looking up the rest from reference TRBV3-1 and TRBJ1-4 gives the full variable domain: DTAVSQTPKYLVTQMGNDKSIKCEQNLGHDTMYWYKQDSKKFLKIMFSYNNKELIINETVPNRFSPKSPDKAHLNLHINSLELGDSAVYFCASSFTPAELFFGSGTQLSVL.

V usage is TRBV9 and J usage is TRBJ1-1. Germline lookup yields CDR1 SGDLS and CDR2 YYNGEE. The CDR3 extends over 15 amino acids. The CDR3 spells CASSVGAAMNTEAFF.

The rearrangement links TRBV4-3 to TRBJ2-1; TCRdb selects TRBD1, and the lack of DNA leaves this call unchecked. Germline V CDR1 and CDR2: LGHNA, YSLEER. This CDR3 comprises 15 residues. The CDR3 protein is CASSQDRGAYNEQFF.

CDR3 in amino acids: CASSESEVQETQYF. The V gene is TRBV5-1, the J gene TRBJ2-5. CDR3 length: 14 residues. Looked up from germline, CDR1 is SGHRS and CDR2 is YFSETQ.

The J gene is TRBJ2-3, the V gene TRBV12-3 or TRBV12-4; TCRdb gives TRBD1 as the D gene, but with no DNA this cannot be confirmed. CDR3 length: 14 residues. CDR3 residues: CASSPRTSTDTQYF.